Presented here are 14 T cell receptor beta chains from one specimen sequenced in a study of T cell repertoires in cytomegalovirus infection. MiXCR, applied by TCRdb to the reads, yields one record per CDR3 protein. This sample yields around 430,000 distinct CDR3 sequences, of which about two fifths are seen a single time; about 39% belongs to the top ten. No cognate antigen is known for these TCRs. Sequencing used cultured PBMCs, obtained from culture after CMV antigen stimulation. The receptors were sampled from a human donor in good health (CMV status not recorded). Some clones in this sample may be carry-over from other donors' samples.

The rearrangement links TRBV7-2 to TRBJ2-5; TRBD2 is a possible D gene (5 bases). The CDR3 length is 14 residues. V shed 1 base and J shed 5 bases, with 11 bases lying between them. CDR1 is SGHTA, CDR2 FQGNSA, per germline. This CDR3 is CASSLGRERETQYF. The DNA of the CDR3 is TGTGCCAGCAGCTTAGGCCGGGAACGGGAGACCCAGTACTTC.

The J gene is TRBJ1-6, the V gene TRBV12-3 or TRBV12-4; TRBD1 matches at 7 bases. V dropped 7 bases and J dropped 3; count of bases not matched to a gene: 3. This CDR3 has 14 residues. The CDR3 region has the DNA TGTGCCAGCAATCAGGGGGACTATAATTCACCCCTCCACTTT. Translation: CASNQGDYNSPLHF.

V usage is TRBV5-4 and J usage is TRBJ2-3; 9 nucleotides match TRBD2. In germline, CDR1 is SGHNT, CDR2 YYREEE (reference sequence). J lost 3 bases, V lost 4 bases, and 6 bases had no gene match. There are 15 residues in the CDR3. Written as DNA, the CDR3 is TGTGCCAGCAGCCCCCAGCGGGGGGCAACAGATACGCAGTATTTT. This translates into CASSPQRGATDTQYF.

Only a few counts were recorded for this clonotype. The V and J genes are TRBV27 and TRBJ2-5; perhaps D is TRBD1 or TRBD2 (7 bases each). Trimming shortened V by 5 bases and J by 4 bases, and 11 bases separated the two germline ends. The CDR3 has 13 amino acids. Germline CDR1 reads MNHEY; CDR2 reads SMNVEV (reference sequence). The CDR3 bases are TGTGCCAGCAGTCCAGGGGGGGTAGAGACCCAGTACTTC. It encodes CASSPGGVETQYF.

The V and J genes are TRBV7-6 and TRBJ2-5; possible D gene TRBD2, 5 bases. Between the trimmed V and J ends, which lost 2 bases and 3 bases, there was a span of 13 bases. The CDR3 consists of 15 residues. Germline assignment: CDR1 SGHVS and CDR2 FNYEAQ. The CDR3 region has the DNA TGTGCCAGCAGCTTATCTCGACGGGAAAAAGAGACCCAGTACTTC. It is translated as CASSLSRREKETQYF.

This chain's CDR3 is CASSPTGTSLLNEQFF. The CDR3 nucleotides read TGTGCCAGCAGCCCCACCGGGACTAGCCTCTTAAATGAGCAGTTCTTC. V gene TRBV13 combines with J gene TRBJ2-1; 9 positions agree with TRBD2. CDR3 length: 16 amino acids. Germline-derived CDR1 and CDR2 are PRHDT and FYEKMQ (reference sequence). The V segment lost 5 bases and the J segment 7 bases; nucleotides outside the gene matches: 12.

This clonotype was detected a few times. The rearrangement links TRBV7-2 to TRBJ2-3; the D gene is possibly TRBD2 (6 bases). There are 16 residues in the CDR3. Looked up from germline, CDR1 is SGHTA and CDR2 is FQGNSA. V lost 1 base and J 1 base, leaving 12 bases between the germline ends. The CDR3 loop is CASSLVGGIGTDTQYF. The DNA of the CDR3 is TGTGCCAGCAGCTTAGTGGGCGGGATCGGCACAGATACGCAGTATTTT.

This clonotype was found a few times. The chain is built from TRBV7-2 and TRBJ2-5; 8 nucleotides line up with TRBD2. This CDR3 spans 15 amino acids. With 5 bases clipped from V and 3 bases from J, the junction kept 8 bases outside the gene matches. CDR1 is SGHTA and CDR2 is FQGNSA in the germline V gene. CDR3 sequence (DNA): TGTGCCAGCAGCCCGCGTTACGGGAGGGAAGAGACCCAGTACTTC. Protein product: CASSPRYGREETQYF.

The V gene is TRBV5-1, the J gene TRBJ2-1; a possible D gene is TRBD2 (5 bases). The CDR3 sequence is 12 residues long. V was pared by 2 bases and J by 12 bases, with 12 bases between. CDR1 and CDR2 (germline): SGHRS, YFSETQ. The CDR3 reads CASSFGPEGQFF. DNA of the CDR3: TGCGCCAGCAGCTTCGGCCCCGAGGGGCAGTTCTTC.

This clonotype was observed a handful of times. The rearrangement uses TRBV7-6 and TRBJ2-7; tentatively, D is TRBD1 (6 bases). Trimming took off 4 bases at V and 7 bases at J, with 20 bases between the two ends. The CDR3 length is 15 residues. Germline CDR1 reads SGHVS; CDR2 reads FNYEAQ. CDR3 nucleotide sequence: TGTGCCAGCAGCTCAGGGGTTGGGTACATCGCAGAGCAGTACTTC. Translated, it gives CASSSGVGYIAEQYF.

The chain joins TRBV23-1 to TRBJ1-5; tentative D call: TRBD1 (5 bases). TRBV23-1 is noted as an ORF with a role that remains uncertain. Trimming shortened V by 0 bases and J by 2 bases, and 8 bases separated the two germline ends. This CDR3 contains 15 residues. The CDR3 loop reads CASSQSKGGNQPQHF. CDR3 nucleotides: TGCGCCAGCAGTCAATCGAAAGGGGGCAATCAGCCCCAGCATTTT.

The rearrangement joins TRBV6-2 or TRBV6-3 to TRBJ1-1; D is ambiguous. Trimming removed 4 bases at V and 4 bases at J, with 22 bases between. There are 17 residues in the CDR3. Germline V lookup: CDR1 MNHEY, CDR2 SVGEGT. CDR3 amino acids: CASSSLDTGPGSTEAFF. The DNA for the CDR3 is TGTGCCAGCAGTTCCTTAGATACGGGCCCTGGAAGCACTGAAGCTTTCTTT.

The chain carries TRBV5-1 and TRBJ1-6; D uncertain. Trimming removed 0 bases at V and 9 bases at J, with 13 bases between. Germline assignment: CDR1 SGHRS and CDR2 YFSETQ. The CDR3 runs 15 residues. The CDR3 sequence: CASSLGRDSSSPLHF. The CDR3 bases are TGCGCCAGCAGCTTGGGGCGGGATTCGAGTTCACCCCTCCACTTT.

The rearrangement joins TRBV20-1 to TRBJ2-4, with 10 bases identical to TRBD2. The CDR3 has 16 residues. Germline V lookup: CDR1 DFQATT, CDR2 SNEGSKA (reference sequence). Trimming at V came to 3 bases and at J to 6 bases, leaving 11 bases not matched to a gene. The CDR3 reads CSARSVPSGSGNIQYF. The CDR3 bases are TGCAGTGCTAGGTCGGTCCCTAGCGGGAGCGGAAACATTCAGTACTTC.